One and the same sample provided the 29 T cell receptor beta chains below, sequenced in a study of blood T cells in healthy people across ages. A sample-barcoded 5' primer and a J-beta primer mix were used in a second PCR of roughly 6 to 11 cycles. TCRdb analysed the 5' RACE reads with MiXCR anew, one entry per CDR3 protein. The repertoire holds about 1.6 million distinct CDR3 sequences, with around 36% as singletons. The sequenced sample consisted of blood. These receptors were obtained from a woman aged 25 to 39 in good health.

The V call is TRBV6-4, the J call TRBJ1-1, with TRBD1 matching 7 bases. Germline CDR1 is MRHNA and CDR2 is SNTAGT. This CDR3 spans 15 amino acids. Trimming at V came to 6 bases and at J to 4 bases, leaving 11 bases not matched to a gene. Written as DNA, the CDR3 is TGTGCCAGCAGGCTGGAAGGGGGCAAGGCCACTGAAGCTTTCTTT. Amino acids: CASRLEGGKATEAFF.

The chain links TRBV3-1 to TRBJ2-1, with TRBD2 matching over 12 bases. Germline V gives CDR1 LGHDT, CDR2 YNNKEL (reference sequence). The ends lost 1 base at V and 8 bases at J; junction bases unmatched: 6. The CDR3 totals 16 residues. The CDR3 DNA reads TGTGCCAGCAGCCAAGTAAGGACTAGCGGGGCTCATGAGCAGTTCTTC. Protein: CASSQVRTSGAHEQFF.

V and J are TRBV11-2 and TRBJ2-1, with TRBD2 matching over 7 bases. The CDR3 covers 16 residues. With V trimmed by 0 bases and J by 8 bases, 10 bases remained unmatched. CDR1 is SGHAT, CDR2 FQNNGV, per germline. This CDR3 reads CASSLDLGGPVDEQFF. CDR3 DNA sequence: TGTGCCAGCAGCTTAGATCTGGGAGGGCCTGTCGATGAGCAGTTCTTC.

This clonotype has a handful of counts. Here the CDR3 DNA reads TGCGCCAGCAGCCAAGTGACTAGCGGGGGGACTAGCACAGATACGCAGTATTTT. Translating gives CASSQVTSGGTSTDTQYF. This chain uses TRBV4-1 with TRBJ2-3; 13 nucleotides line up with TRBD2. V lost 1 base and J lost 0; bases outside the gene matches: 4. The CDR3 runs 18 residues. Germline V gene sequence: CDR1 MGHRA, CDR2 YSYEKL.

On this clonotype itself: A much more abundant neighbour one base away suggests this may be a read error. CDR3 region: CASKTGDTRELFF. The CDR3 DNA reads as TGTGCCAGCAAGACAGGGGACACCAGGGAGCTGTTTTTT. The chain employs TRBV6-4 and TRBJ2-2; 8 nucleotides match TRBD1. Germline values: CDR1 MRHNA, CDR2 SNTAGT. The CDR3 totals 13 residues.

There are a few counts of this clonotype. This chain joins TRBV18 and TRBJ2-7; D uncertain. The V gene lost 2 bases and the J gene lost 6 bases, with 14 bases spanning the gap. CDR1 KGHSH and CDR2 LQKENI come from the germline V gene. The CDR3 length is 14 residues. The CDR3 here is CASSPDLESGEQYF. The CDR3 DNA reads as TGTGCCAGCTCACCAGACCTCGAATCCGGCGAGCAGTACTTC.

V usage is TRBV3-1 and J usage is TRBJ1-1, with no clear D. Germline values: CDR1 LGHDT, CDR2 YNNKEL (reference sequence). The CDR3 is 12 amino acids. Trimming cost V 1 base and J 8 bases, with 8 bases left between them. CDR3 sequence reads: CASSQGGGEAFF. In nucleotides, the CDR3 is TGTGCCAGCAGCCAAGGAGGCGGAGAAGCTTTCTTT.

This clonotype showed up just a few times. A much larger clone differs from this one at a single base, so this may be a read error. The chain carries TRBV27 and TRBJ1-2, with D possibly matching TRBD1 (5 bases). This CDR3 has 14 amino acids. Germline assignment: CDR1 MNHEY and CDR2 SMNVEV (reference sequence). The CDR3 nucleotides read TGTGCCAGCAGTTTAGACGGACGGGACTATGGCTGCACCTTC. Its translation is CASSLDGRDYGCTF.

In the case of this clonotype: Possible read error: a much larger clone is one base away. The gene calls are TRBV20-1 and TRBJ2-5; unclear D gene. V lost 3 bases and J lost 3, with 14 bases in between. The CDR3 length is 14 residues. Germline assignment: CDR1 DFQATT and CDR2 SNEGSKA (reference sequence). The CDR3 here is CSARFGWQEETQYF. The CDR3 region has the DNA TGCAGTGCTAGGTTTGGCTGGCAGGAAGAGACCCAGTACTTC.

V usage is TRBV6-1 and J usage is TRBJ2-7; 13 bases line up with TRBD2. This CDR3 contains 15 residues. Germline CDR1 and CDR2: MNHNS and SASEGT. Trimming cost V 4 bases and J 5 bases; bases outside gene matches: 5. The CDR3 region is CASSAGLAGLDEQYF. In nucleotides, the CDR3 is TGTGCCAGCAGTGCGGGACTAGCGGGACTCGACGAGCAGTACTTC.

J is TRBJ1-4 and V is TRBV7-9; D gene unclear. The length of the CDR3 is 13 residues. Trimming left V 5 bases short and J 0 bases short, with 4 bases between. Germline V gene data show CDR1 as SEHNR and CDR2 as FQNEAQ (reference sequence). CDR3 region: CASSRTTNEKLFF. The CDR3 region has the DNA TGTGCCAGCAGCCGGACAACTAATGAAAAACTGTTTTTT.

V is TRBV27 and J is TRBJ2-7; 7 nucleotides align to TRBD2. The junction had 12 bases not matched to a gene; V was cut back by 3 bases and J by 4 bases. The CDR3 covers 16 residues. From germline, CDR1 is MNHEY and CDR2 SMNVEV (reference sequence). The CDR3 region has the DNA TGTGCCAGCAGTTTTTCTTGGGGACTAACGCGATACGAGCAGTACTTC. Protein sequence: CASSFSWGLTRYEQYF.

Comments on this clonotype: Given a much more abundant clone one base away, this may be a read error. The chain recombines TRBV9 with TRBJ2-3; D is unresolved. The CDR3 has 14 residues. Germline V CDR1 and CDR2: SGDLS, YYNGEE. CDR3 sequence reads: CDSSVVNALDTQYF. The CDR3 DNA sequence: TGTGACAGCAGCGTAGTCAACGCCCTGGATACGCAGTATTTT.

The genes are TRBV20-1 and TRBJ2-2; TRBD2 might be the D (6 bases). Trimming left V 0 bases short and J 0 bases short, with 11 bases between. The CDR3 covers 16 residues. CDR1 is DFQATT and CDR2 is SNEGSKA in the germline V gene (reference sequence). Here the CDR3 reads CSARDLEGTNTGELFF. DNA of the CDR3: TGCAGTGCTAGAGATCTGGAGGGGACGAACACCGGGGAGCTGTTTTTT.

This clonotype has just a few counts. J is TRBJ1-6 and V is TRBV6-1; D remains unclear. This CDR3 contains 13 residues. CDR1 is MNHNS and CDR2 is SASEGT in the germline V gene. V lost 6 bases, J lost 3 bases, and 6 bases lay in between. The CDR3, as DNA: TGTGCCAGCAGCCACGACTATAATTCACCCCTCCACTTT. Protein: CASSHDYNSPLHF.

This clonotype appeared a few times. The gene calls are TRBV5-6 and TRBJ2-1; possible D gene TRBD2, 7 bases. The CDR3 extends over 14 amino acids. Trimming left V 4 bases short and J 15 bases short, with 23 bases between. Germline loops: CDR1 SGHDT, CDR2 YYEEEE. The CDR3 sequence: CASSGGAIAEALFF. Written as DNA, the CDR3 is TGTGCCAGCAGCGGGGGGGCGATAGCGGAAGCTCTGTTCTTC. Variable domain in full (rest from reference TRBV5-6 and TRBJ2-1): DAGVTQSPTHLIKTRGQQVTLRCSPKSGHDTVSWYQQALGQGPQFIFQYYEEEERQRGNFPDRFSGHQFPNYSSELNVNALLLGDSALYLCASSGGAIAEALFFGPGTRLTVL.

The chain employs TRBV4-2 and TRBJ1-2; D is perhaps TRBD1 (5 bases). The CDR3 runs 13 residues. V lost 1 base and J lost 5, with 8 bases in between. CDR1 is LGHNA, CDR2 YNFKEQ, per germline. The CDR3 here is CASSQVPGYGYTF. The CDR3 DNA is TGTGCCAGCAGCCAAGTGCCAGGGTATGGCTACACCTTC.

The chain carries TRBV20-1 and TRBJ2-6, with TRBD2 matching 8 bases. CDR3 length: 16 amino acids. V shed 6 bases, J shed 1 base, and the junction held 8 bases outside the gene matches. Germline CDR1 reads DFQATT; CDR2 reads SNEGSKA (reference sequence). The DNA for the CDR3 is TGCAGTGCGTCGGGAGGGGCCTGTTCTGGGGCCAACGTCCTGACTTTC. Protein sequence: CSASGGACSGANVLTF.

The chain carries TRBV29-1 and TRBJ2-7; tentative D call: TRBD2 (6 bases). V lost 0 bases and J 4 bases, leaving 16 bases between the germline ends. CDR1 SQVTM and CDR2 ANQGSEA come from the germline V gene. CDR3 length: 15 amino acids. The CDR3 DNA is TGCAGCGTTGAAGATGAGGAGGGAGAACCATACGAGCAGTACTTC. It encodes CSVEDEEGEPYEQYF.

V is TRBV5-1 and J is TRBJ2-4; no firm D call. The germline V and J ends were trimmed by 4 bases and 0 bases, with 11 bases remaining between them. Germline CDR1 reads SGHRS; CDR2 reads YFSETQ. The CDR3 runs to 15 residues. The CDR3 coding sequence is TGCGCCAGCAGCCCCCTCCCCAAAGCCAAAAACATTCAGTACTTC. Translation gives CASSPLPKAKNIQYF.

This clonotype was recorded a few times. V usage is TRBV25-1 and J usage is TRBJ1-1; TRBD1 is a possible D gene (5 bases). V was clipped by 1 base and J by 2 bases, with 14 bases between them. Germline CDR1 reads MGHDK; CDR2 reads SYGVNS. The CDR3 contains 16 residues. This CDR3 is CASSESPGRQNTEAFF. CDR3 bases: TGTGCCAGCAGTGAATCACCGGGACGGCAAAACACTGAAGCTTTCTTT.

The chain's CDR3 is CASSSTGQGSTDTQYF. CDR3 bases: TGTGCCAGCAGCTCAACCGGACAGGGCAGCACAGATACGCAGTATTTT. The V gene is TRBV6-6, the J gene TRBJ2-3; TRBD1 matches at 8 bases. The germline V gene has CDR1 MNHNY and CDR2 SVGAGI (reference sequence). The CDR3 is 16 amino acids. V shed 6 bases and J 0 bases; nucleotides not matched to a gene: 8.

This rearrangement joins TRBV27 to TRBJ1-2; D is perhaps TRBD1 (5 bases). Germline values: CDR1 MNHEY, CDR2 SMNVEV (reference sequence). CDR3 length equals 15 residues. V gave up 5 bases and J gave up 2 bases, with 15 bases separating them. CDR3 bases: TGTGCCAGCAGTGCCGAGACAGATCCAAACTATGGCTACACCTTC. It encodes CASSAETDPNYGYTF.

The chain is built from TRBV12-3 or TRBV12-4 and TRBJ1-2; D perhaps matches TRBD1 (6 bases). CDR3 length: 14 residues. The V end was cut by 3 bases, the J end by 5 bases, with 13 bases between. As DNA, the CDR3 is TGTGCCAGCAGTTTTGCGGGGGCCCCATATGGCTACACCTTC. It yields the protein CASSFAGAPYGYTF.

The V gene is TRBV20-1, the J gene TRBJ2-4; the match to TRBD1 covers 7 bases. The CDR3 contains 16 residues. V dropped 0 bases and J dropped 2; count of bases not matched to a gene: 7. From germline, CDR1 is DFQATT and CDR2 SNEGSKA (reference sequence). Here the CDR3 DNA reads TGCAGTGCTAGAGACCAGAGACAGGGAACCAAAAACATTCAGTACTTC. Its protein is CSARDQRQGTKNIQYF.

The chain recombines TRBV6-4 with TRBJ1-2; D is ambiguous. The CDR3 has 16 amino acids. Germline CDR1 is MRHNA and CDR2 is SNTAGT. V lost 2 bases and J 3 bases, leaving 16 bases between the germline ends. Here the CDR3 reads CASSDGIDSGDYGYTF. For the CDR3, the DNA is TGTGCCAGCAGTGACGGTATCGATTCGGGAGACTATGGCTACACCTTC.

The chain couples TRBV14 to TRBJ2-4; perhaps TRBD1 as D (6 bases). CDR1 and CDR2 (germline): SGHDN, FVKESK. The CDR3 runs to 14 residues. Trimming shortened V by 2 bases and J by 4 bases, and 9 bases separated the two germline ends. The chain's CDR3 is CASSQTGSKNIQYF. The CDR3 bases are TGTGCCAGCAGCCAAACAGGGTCAAAAAACATTCAGTACTTC.

In regard to this clonotype: Germline and junction disagree at one end, which may indicate a read error. The rearrangement joins TRBV15 to TRBJ2-3; D is uncertain. Germline V gene lookup returns CDR1 LNHNV and CDR2 YYDKDF (reference sequence). CDR3 size: 16 residues. For the CDR3, the DNA is TGTGCCACCAACAGAGATTGGGGTGGGGGCACAGATACGCAGTATTTT. Amino acids: CATNRDWGGGTDTQYF.

CDR3 coding DNA: TGTGCCAGCAGCGAATGCCAGCGGGAGGTCTTCGAGTACAATGAGCAGTTCTTC. Translation gives CASSECQREVFEYNEQFF. The V gene is TRBV7-2, the J gene TRBJ2-1; 9 bases align to TRBD2. V trimming: 5 bases; J trimming: 4 bases; junction bases outside the gene matches: 15. The CDR3 contains 18 residues. Germline loops: CDR1 SGHTA, CDR2 FQGNSA.